These T cell receptor beta chains were read from a single sample in a study of blood T cells in healthy people across ages. TCRdb called the 5' RACE reads again in MiXCR, with one record for every CDR3 protein. The sample contains more than 800,000 distinct CDR3 sequences, under 45% of which appear only once. What was sequenced was blood. The receptor set was obtained from a woman aged 60-75 years in good health. Each CDR3 is given with its conserved first and last residue. A D gene is named only where the DNA matches it firmly. The listing skips clone size in some rows; elsewhere it reads once, few, many or a size class.

d_call j_call clone_size v_call cdr3_aa cdr3_nt
. TRBJ1-2 . TRBV28 CASSPDVRTRRYGYTF TGTGCCAGCAGCCCCGACGTCCGAACTCGGAGGTATGGCTACACCTTC
TRBD2 TRBJ2-7 . TRBV4-1 CASRPIAGTYEQYF TGCGCCAGCAGACCCATAGCGGGGACCTACGAGCAGTACTTC
. TRBJ1-2 . TRBV27 CASSPHWTPSAGYGYTF TGTGCCAGCAGTCCCCATTGGACGCCCTCGGCAGGCTATGGCTACACCTTC
. TRBJ2-1 . TRBV9 CASSDRLVHNEQFF TGTGCCAGCAGCGACCGACTAGTCCACAATGAGCAGTTCTTC
. TRBJ2-1 . TRBV3-1 CASSQDGEGVYNEQFF TGTGCCAGCAGCCAAGACGGGGAGGGGGTCTACAATGAGCAGTTCTTC
. TRBJ2-7 . TRBV2 CASSERWEQTYEQYF TGTGCCAGCAGTGAAAGGTGGGAGCAGACCTACGAGCAGTACTTC
TRBD1 TRBJ2-3 few TRBV29-1 CSVSTGGGDTQYF TGCAGCGTTTCCACAGGGGGCGGGGATACGCAGTATTTT
. TRBJ2-3 . TRBV27 CASNGNTDTQYF TGTGCCAGCAACGGGAACACAGATACGCAGTATTTT
. TRBJ2-3 . TRBV12-3/TRBV12-4 CASSLGTTISSTDTQYF TGTGCCAGCAGCCTCGGGACAACCATATCTAGCACAGATACGCAGTATTTT
TRBD2 TRBJ2-7 . TRBV3-1 CASSQDSRESPFREQYF TGTGCCAGCAGCCAAGATTCGCGGGAGTCACCATTTAGGGAGCAGTACTTC
. TRBJ2-2 . TRBV7-8 CVSSLDRNTGELFF TGTGTCAGCAGCTTAGATAGAAACACCGGGGAGCTGTTTTTT
TRBD2 TRBJ2-7 . TRBV5-1 CASSLNWGGEQYF TGCGCCAGCAGCTTGAATTGGGGGGGCGAGCAGTACTTC
TRBD1 TRBJ2-3 few TRBV7-9 CASSQGASTDTQYF TGTGCCAGCAGCCAGGGGGCCAGCACAGATACGCAGTATTTT
. TRBJ2-3 . TRBV9 CASSAGRTPTQYF TGTGCCAGCAGCGCCGGACGGACCCCAACGCAGTATTTT
. TRBJ2-5 . TRBV2 CASSGRRGPSETQYF TGTGCCAGCAGTGGTCGGAGGGGGCCCAGTGAGACCCAGTACTTC
TRBD1 TRBJ2-7 few TRBV5-6 CASSYTGTGDYEQYF TGTGCCAGCAGTTACACCGGGACAGGGGATTACGAGCAGTACTTC
TRBD1 TRBJ2-7 . TRBV20-1 CSARGTGPSYEQYF TGCAGTGCCAGAGGGACAGGGCCCTCCTACGAGCAGTACTTC
TRBD2 TRBJ2-1 . TRBV24-1 CATSDYGGTPYNEQFF TGTGCCACCAGTGATTACGGGGGGACCCCCTACAATGAGCAGTTCTTC
TRBD1 TRBJ2-7 . TRBV2 CASSQRTGANEQYF TGTGCCAGCAGTCAAAGGACAGGGGCCAACGAGCAGTACTTC
TRBD2 TRBJ2-7 few TRBV20-1 CSADSYGGYYEQYF TGCAGTGCGGACTCTTACGGGGGGTACTACGAGCAGTACTTC
TRBD2 TRBJ2-3 few TRBV6-2/TRBV6-3 CASTSAGRVTDTQYF TGTGCCAGCACCTCCGCGGGGAGGGTCACAGATACGCAGTATTTT
. TRBJ2-1 . TRBV7-9 CASSSQGSSYNEQFF TGTGCCAGCAGCTCGCAGGGGAGCTCCTACAATGAGCAGTTCTTC
TRBD1 TRBJ2-7 few TRBV27 CASSWTGYNEQYF TGTGCCAGCAGTTGGACAGGGTACAATGAGCAGTACTTC
TRBD2 TRBJ2-5 . TRBV6-5 CASSSLAGGRNEQYF TGTGCCAGCAGCTCTCTAGCGGGAGGGCGGAATGAGCAGTACTTC
. TRBJ1-2 many TRBV29-1 CSVEERDGYTF TGCAGCGTTGAAGAGCGTGATGGCTACACCTTC
. TRBJ1-6 . TRBV2 CASSEPGVSSPLHF TGTGCCAGCAGTGAGCCGGGGGTCTCATCACCCCTCCACTTT
. TRBJ1-2 few TRBV4-2 CASSQVARGKEAGYTF TGTGCCAGCAGCCAAGTCGCAAGGGGGAAGGAAGCTGGCTACACCTTC
. TRBJ2-3 few TRBV6-2/TRBV6-3 CASLKLLNTDTQYF TGTGCCTCCCTCAAATTACTTAACACAGATACGCAGTATTTT
TRBD1 TRBJ2-7 . TRBV6-5 CASTDPGTGLHEQYF TGTGCCAGCACAGATCCCGGGACAGGGCTCCACGAGCAGTACTTC
. TRBJ2-3 . TRBV7-9 CASSPAERTYTDTQYF TGTGCCAGCAGCCCCGCGGAGCGGACCTACACAGATACGCAGTATTTT
. TRBJ1-2 few TRBV3-1 CASSQQGSMGYTF TGTGCCAGCAGCCAACAGGGATCTATGGGCTACACCTTC